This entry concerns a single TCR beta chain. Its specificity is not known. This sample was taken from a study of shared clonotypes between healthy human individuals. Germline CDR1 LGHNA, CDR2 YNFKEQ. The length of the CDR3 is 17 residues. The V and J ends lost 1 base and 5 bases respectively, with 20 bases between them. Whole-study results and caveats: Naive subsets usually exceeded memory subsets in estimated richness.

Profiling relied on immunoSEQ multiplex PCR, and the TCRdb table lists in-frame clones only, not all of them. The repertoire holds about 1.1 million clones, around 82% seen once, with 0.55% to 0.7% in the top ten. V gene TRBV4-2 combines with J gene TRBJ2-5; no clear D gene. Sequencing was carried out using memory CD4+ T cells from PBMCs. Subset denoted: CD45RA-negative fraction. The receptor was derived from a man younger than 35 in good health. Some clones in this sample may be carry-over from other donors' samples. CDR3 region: CASSQAIGQLGSETQYF. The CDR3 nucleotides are TGTGCCAGCAGCCAAGCGATCGGGCAATTGGGTTCGGAGACCCAGTACTTC.